This T cell receptor (beta chain) was obtained from a study of blood T cells in healthy people across ages. Findings of the study overall: Strong correlation was found linking TCR beta diversity to naive T cell percentage. TCR beta diversity per million T cells fell roughly linearly with age.

The second PCR ran roughly 6 to 11 cycles with a sample-barcoded 5' primer and J-beta primers. MiXCR was run by TCRdb on the 5' RACE reads, yielding one entry per CDR3 protein. This sample yields 1.5 million to 2 million distinct CDR3 sequences, of which roughly 30% are seen a single time; around 11% belongs to the top ten. In its sample, this clonotype was seen many times. What it binds is not known. V gave up 1 base and J gave up 2 bases, with 3 bases separating them. CDR3 length: 12 amino acids. Germline V gives CDR1 SEHNR, CDR2 FQNEAQ (reference sequence). Healthy Caucasians from Russia aged roughly 6 to 95 served as donors. Per individual sample, total RNA of at least 6 micrograms was extracted.

This receptor was obtained from a woman aged 25-40 years in good health. What was sequenced was blood. The V call is TRBV7-9, the J call TRBJ2-7; D is unresolved. The CDR3 here is CASSLEAYEQYF. In nucleotides, the CDR3 is TGTGCCAGCAGCTTAGAGGCCTACGAGCAGTACTTC.